One T cell receptor beta chain is described in this entry. Its target is not known. The read comes to an end 3 residues before the CDR3 does, leaving the germline J gene to fill in the end. The identical CDR3 is also encoded by other nucleotide sequences in the sample. Only in-frame clones appear in the TCRdb table, and some are missing; sequencing was by immunoSEQ multiplex PCR. The record shows 25,000 to 35,000 clones for this sample, with no singletons present. No CVID subject was ill or on immunomodulatory drugs when sampled. This sample was taken from a study of T cell clonality in common variable immunodeficiency. Study-wide points: The cause of increased CVID clonality remains unclear without subpopulation sequencing. Reportedly, TCR beta sequences from common variable immunodeficiency showed fewer deletions and N-nucleotide insertions.

Germline CDR1 reads LNHDA; CDR2 reads SQIVND (reference sequence). Unmatched junction bases numbered 9, after V lost 6 bases and J lost 6 bases. The CDR3 has 14 residues. The genes are TRBV19 and TRBJ2-7; TRBD2 agrees at 9 bases. The sequenced sample was peripheral blood mononuclear cells. The receptor was derived from a human donor with common variable immunodeficiency. The CDR3 DNA, read in part, is TGTGCCAGTAGGCCACCGGGACTAGCTGTCGAG. Protein sequence: CASRPPGLAVE. The complete CDR3 sequence is CASRPPGLAVEQYF.